Shown below are 12 T cell receptor beta chains from a single sample sequenced in a study of cytomegalovirus exposure and HLA in healthy donors. Sequencing was performed with immunoSEQ multiplex PCR; in TCRdb, only in-frame clones are kept and a portion is missing. The profile shows hundreds of thousands of clones, roughly 88% of them singletons. Specimen: PBMCs. The receptors shown here come from a woman in her thirties in good health and CMV-seropositive.

This clone was observed a single time. The rearrangement links TRBV6-1 to TRBJ2-5, with D unclear. The V end was cut by 8 bases, the J end by 5 bases, with 9 bases between. CDR1 and CDR2 (germline): MNHNS, SASEGT. The CDR3 loop spans 11 amino acids. The CDR3 loop is CASGEWETQYF. The CDR3 DNA reads TGTGCCAGCGGAGAGTGGGAGACCCAGTACTTC.

The chain's CDR3 is CASSPLVLADTETETQYF. In nucleotides, the CDR3 is TGTGCCAGCTCACCACTCGTCTTGGCAGACACCGAGACGGAGACCCAGTACTTC. The chain recombines TRBV18 with TRBJ2-5; D is uncertain. The CDR3 totals 18 residues. V shed 1 base and J shed 5 bases, with 23 bases lying between them. Germline V gene lookup returns CDR1 KGHSH and CDR2 LQKENI.

The rearrangement uses TRBV5-1 and TRBJ1-4; possibly TRBD1 for D (6 bases). V dropped 5 bases and J dropped 5 bases, with 13 bases sitting between them. Germline V gives CDR1 SGHRS, CDR2 YFSETQ. This CDR3 has 14 amino acids. Here the CDR3 DNA reads TGCGCCAGCAGTAACGGGGGGCGGAATGAAAAACTGTTTTTT. The encoded protein is CASSNGGRNEKLFF.

The CDR3 spells CASSQRDSTAYEQYF. The CDR3, as DNA: TGTGCCAGCAGCCAGAGGGACAGCACTGCCTACGAGCAGTACTTC. The chain employs TRBV9 and TRBJ2-7; the match to TRBD1 covers 7 bases. The CDR3 spans 15 residues. Germline V gene lookup returns CDR1 SGDLS and CDR2 YYNGEE. Trimming at V came to 4 bases and at J to 2 bases, leaving 9 bases not matched to a gene.

The V call is TRBV30, the J call TRBJ2-1, with 8 bases identical to TRBD1. After removal of 0 bases from V and 5 bases from J, the junction contained 3 bases not matched to a gene. CDR1 is GTSNPN and CDR2 is SVGIG in the germline V gene (reference sequence). This CDR3 has 14 residues. CDR3 in DNA: TGTGCCTGGAGTGTAGGACAGGGTAACAATGAGCAGTTCTTC. Its protein is CAWSVGQGNNEQFF.

This clone showed up just once. V is TRBV29-1 and J is TRBJ1-1, with a tentative D call TRBD1 (5 bases). The length of the CDR3 is 13 residues. Germline V gene sequence: CDR1 SQVTM, CDR2 ANQGSEA. Trimming cost V 8 bases and J 3 bases, with 16 bases left between them. CDR3 protein: CSSQRGEDTEAFF. The CDR3 nucleotides are TGCAGCTCCCAGCGGGGGGAGGACACTGAAGCTTTCTTT. Combining the CDR3 with reference TRBV29-1 and TRBJ1-1 gives the whole variable domain SAVISQKPSRDICQRGTSLTIQCQVDSQVTMMFWYRQQPGQSLTLIATANQGSEATYESGFVIDKFPISRPNLTFSTLTVSNMSPEDSSIYLCSSQRGEDTEAFFGQGTRLTVV.

This CDR3 reads CSVHRTPSYNEQFF. CDR3 in DNA: TGCAGCGTCCACAGGACACCTTCCTACAATGAGCAGTTCTTC. The genes are TRBV29-1 and TRBJ2-1, with D possibly TRBD1 on 5 matching bases. Germline-derived CDR1 and CDR2 are SQVTM and ANQGSEA. Trimming cost V 6 bases and J 1 base, with 13 bases left between them. This CDR3 is 14 amino acids long.

This CDR3 is CASSQSSGYEQYF. The CDR3 DNA reads TGCGCCAGCAGCCAATCCTCGGGGTACGAGCAGTACTTC. V is TRBV4-1 and J is TRBJ2-7; possibly TRBD2 for D (5 bases). Germline-derived CDR1 and CDR2 are MGHRA and YSYEKL. Trimming stripped 2 bases from V and 4 bases from J, with 9 bases between. CDR3 size: 13 residues.

This clone is termed medium-sized. This chain connects TRBV5-1 to TRBJ1-5; D might be TRBD1 (6 bases). Per germline, CDR1 SGHRS and CDR2 YFSETQ. V was cut by 4 bases and J by 4 bases, with 12 bases left in between. The CDR3 runs to 14 residues. CDR3 DNA sequence: TGCGCCAGCAGCCCTGGACAGACGAATCAGCCCCAGCATTTT. Its protein is CASSPGQTNQPQHF.

This clone was seen a handful of times. This chain connects TRBV6-5 to TRBJ1-1; D is unresolved. V was clipped by 6 bases and J by 3 bases, with 11 bases between them. In germline, CDR1 is MNHEY, CDR2 SVGAGI. The CDR3 consists of 13 residues. The CDR3 nucleotides read TGTGCCAGCAGAGCGGCCAGTGACACTGAAGCTTTCTTT. This encodes CASRAASDTEAFF.

This chain joins TRBV27 and TRBJ1-1, with D unclear. Trimming shortened V by 6 bases and J by 5 bases, and 10 bases separated the two germline ends. CDR1 is MNHEY and CDR2 is SMNVEV in the germline V gene (reference sequence). This CDR3 has 12 amino acids. Here the CDR3 DNA reads TGTGCCAGCAGCGCGGTGGGGACTGAAGCTTTCTTT. It encodes CASSAVGTEAFF.

This clone was detected many times. The chain links TRBV6-4 to TRBJ2-3; 8 bases agree with TRBD2. Looked up from germline, CDR1 is MRHNA and CDR2 is SNTAGT. The CDR3 covers 15 residues. Germline trimming cut 5 bases from V and 4 bases from J; bases unmatched to any gene: 8. CDR3 sequence (DNA): TGTGCCAGCAGTTCGGTTGCGGGAGGCGCAGATACGCAGTATTTT. It encodes CASSSVAGGADTQYF.